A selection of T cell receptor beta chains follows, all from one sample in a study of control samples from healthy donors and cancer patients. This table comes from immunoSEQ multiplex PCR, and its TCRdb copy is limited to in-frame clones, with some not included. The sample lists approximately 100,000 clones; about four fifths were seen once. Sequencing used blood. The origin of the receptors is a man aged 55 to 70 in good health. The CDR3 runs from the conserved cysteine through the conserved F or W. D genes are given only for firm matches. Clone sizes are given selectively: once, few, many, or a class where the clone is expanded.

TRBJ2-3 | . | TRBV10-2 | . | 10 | CASSESMQYF | TGCGCCAGCAGTGAGTCGATGCAGTATTTT
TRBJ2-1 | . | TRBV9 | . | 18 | CAKVLNRGAPLSMDEQFF | TGTGCCAAAGTACTAAATAGGGGGGCCCCCCTGAGTATGGATGAGCAGTTCTTC
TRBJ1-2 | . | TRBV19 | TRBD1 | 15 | CASSMSGTGSYGYTF | TGTGCCAGTAGTATGTCCGGGACAGGATCATATGGCTACACCTTC
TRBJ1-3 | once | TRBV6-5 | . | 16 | CASSYAEGRSGNTIYF | TGTGCCAGCAGTTATGCGGAGGGGCGTTCTGGAAACACCATATATTTT
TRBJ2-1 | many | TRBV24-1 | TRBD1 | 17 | CATSDGQGPGTYNEQFF | TGTGCCACCAGTGACGGACAGGGGCCCGGCACCTACAATGAGCAGTTCTTC
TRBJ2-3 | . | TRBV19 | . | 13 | CASSYGARGTQYF | TGTGCCAGTAGTTACGGGGCTAGGGGTACGCAGTATTTT
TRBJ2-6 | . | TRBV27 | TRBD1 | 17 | CASSRQGLSSGANVLTF | TGTGCCAGCAGCCGACAGGGCCTAAGCTCTGGGGCCAACGTCCTGACTTTC
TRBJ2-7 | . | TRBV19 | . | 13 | CASSMRGSYEQYF | TGTGCCAGTAGTATGAGGGGTTCCTACGAGCAGTACTTC
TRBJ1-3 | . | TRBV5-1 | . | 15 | CASSLDGGTGNTIYF | TGCGCCAGCAGCTTGGATGGGGGGACTGGAAACACCATATATTTT
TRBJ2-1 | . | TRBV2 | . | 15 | CASSEAMRPYNEQFF | TGTGCCAGCAGTGAAGCGATGAGACCCTACAATGAGCAGTTCTTC
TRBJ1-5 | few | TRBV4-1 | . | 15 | CASSQQGAGNQPQHF | TGCGCCAGCAGCCAACAGGGCGCGGGGAATCAGCCCCAGCATTTT
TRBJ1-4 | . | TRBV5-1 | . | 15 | CASSLGPGVGEKLFF | TGCGCCAGCAGCTTGGGACCCGGGGTAGGTGAAAAACTGTTTTTT
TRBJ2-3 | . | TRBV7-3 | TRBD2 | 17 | CASSIGSGGTSTDTQYF | TGTGCCAGCAGCATCGGTAGCGGGGGGACAAGCACAGATACGCAGTATTTT
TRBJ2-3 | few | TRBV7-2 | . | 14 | CASRRDRRTDTQYF | TGTGCCAGCCGCCGGGACCGCCGCACAGATACGCAGTATTTT
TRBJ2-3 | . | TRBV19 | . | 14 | CASSIRRSTDTQYF | TGTGCCAGTAGTATTAGGCGGTCCACAGATACGCAGTATTTT
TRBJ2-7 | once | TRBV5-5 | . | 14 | CASSLGHSGKLWVF | TGTGCCAGCAGCTTGGGCCACTCAGGGAAACTATGGGTGTTC
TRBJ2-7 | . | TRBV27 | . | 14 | CASSAGRGGYEQYF | TGTGCCAGCTCCGCCGGCAGGGGGGGCTACGAGCAGTACTTC
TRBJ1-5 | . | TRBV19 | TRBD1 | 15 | CASSEPDRAAPPQHF | TGTGCCAGTAGTGAACCGGACAGGGCTGCCCCGCCCCAGCATTTT
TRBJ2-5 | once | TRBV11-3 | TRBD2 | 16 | CASSPGLAGGSETQYF | TGTGCCAGCAGCCCCGGACTAGCGGGGGGGTCAGAGACCCAGTACTTC
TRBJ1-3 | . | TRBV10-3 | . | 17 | CAISESGPVLSGNTIYF | TGTGCCATCAGTGAGTCGGGGCCAGTACTCTCTGGAAACACCATATATTTT
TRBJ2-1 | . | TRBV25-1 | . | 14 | CASSEFDIYNEQFF | TGTGCCAGCAGTGAATTTGACATCTACAATGAGCAGTTCTTC
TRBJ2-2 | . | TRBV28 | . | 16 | CAGGGRRTLNTGELFF | TGTGCCGGGGGAGGACGGCGAACGCTGAACACCGGGGAGCTGTTTTTT
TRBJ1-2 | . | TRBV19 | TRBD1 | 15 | CASRPITGGVYGYTF | TGTGCCAGTAGACCGATTACAGGGGGCGTCTATGGCTACACCTTC
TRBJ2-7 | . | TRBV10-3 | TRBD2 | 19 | CAISESRFGLGTSGYEQYF | TGTGCCATCAGTGAGTCGAGGTTTGGGTTGGGGACTAGCGGATACGAGCAGTACTTC
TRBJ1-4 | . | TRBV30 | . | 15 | CAWRAGALTNEKLFF | TGTGCCTGGAGGGCAGGGGCACTTACAAATGAAAAACTGTTTTTT
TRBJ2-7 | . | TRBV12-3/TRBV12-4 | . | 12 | CASRTADYEQYF | TGTGCCAGCAGGACTGCGGATTACGAGCAGTACTTC
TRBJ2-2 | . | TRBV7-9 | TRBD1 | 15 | CASSLGQGMSGELFF | TGTGCCAGCAGCTTAGGACAGGGGATGAGCGGGGAGCTGTTTTTT
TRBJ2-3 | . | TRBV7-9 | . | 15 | CASSHDPPSTDTQYF | TGTGCCAGCAGTCACGACCCGCCGAGCACAGATACGCAGTATTTT
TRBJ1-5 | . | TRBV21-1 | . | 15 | CASSKVRGSNQPQHF | TGTGCCAGCAGCAAAGTAAGGGGGAGCAATCAGCCCCAGCATTTT
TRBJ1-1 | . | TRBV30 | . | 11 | CAWSLGPEAFF | TGTGCCTGGAGTCTGGGCCCTGAAGCTTTCTTT
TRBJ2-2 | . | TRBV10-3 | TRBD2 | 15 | CAISGLRGGTGELFF | TGTGCCATCAGCGGCCTACGCGGGGGAACCGGGGAGCTGTTTTTT
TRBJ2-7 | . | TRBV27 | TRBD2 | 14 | CASSGTSGSYEQYF | TGTGCCAGTTCCGGGACTAGCGGCTCCTACGAGCAGTACTTC
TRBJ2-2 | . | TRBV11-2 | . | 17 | CASSSAGLQKNTGELFF | TGTGCCAGCAGCTCCGCCGGTTTGCAGAAGAACACCGGGGAGCTGTTTTTT
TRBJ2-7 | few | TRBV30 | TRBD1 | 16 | CAWNTGGTISSYEQYF | TGTGCCTGGAACACAGGGGGGACCATAAGCTCCTACGAGCAGTACTTC
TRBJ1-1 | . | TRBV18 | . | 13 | CASSRTGRTEAFF | TGTGCCAGCTCAAGAACAGGAAGAACTGAAGCTTTCTTT
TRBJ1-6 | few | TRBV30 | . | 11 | CALGGGSPLHF | TGTGCCTTAGGGGGTGGTTCACCCCTCCACTTT
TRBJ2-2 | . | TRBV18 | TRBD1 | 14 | CASSPLDRAGELFF | TGTGCCAGCTCACCACTCGACAGGGCCGGGGAGCTGTTTTTT
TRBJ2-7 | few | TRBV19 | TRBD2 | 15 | CASSIRRESSYEQYF | TGTGCCAGTAGTATACGGCGGGAGAGCTCCTACGAGCAGTACTTC
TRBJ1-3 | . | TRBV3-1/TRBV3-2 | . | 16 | CASSPYTGRGGNTIYF | TGTGCCAGCAGCCCCTACACAGGGCGTGGCGGAAACACCATATATTTT
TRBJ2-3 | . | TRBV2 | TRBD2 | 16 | CASSYFSGRAGDTQYF | TGTGCCAGCAGTTACTTTAGCGGGAGGGCCGGTGATACGCAGTATTTT
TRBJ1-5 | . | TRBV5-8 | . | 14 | CASSPGRRNQPQHF | TGTGCCAGCAGCCCGGGACGGCGCAATCAGCCCCAGCATTTT
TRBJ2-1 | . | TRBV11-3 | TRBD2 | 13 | CASSLYDSGGQFF | TGTGCCAGCAGCTTATATGACAGCGGGGGGCAGTTCTTC